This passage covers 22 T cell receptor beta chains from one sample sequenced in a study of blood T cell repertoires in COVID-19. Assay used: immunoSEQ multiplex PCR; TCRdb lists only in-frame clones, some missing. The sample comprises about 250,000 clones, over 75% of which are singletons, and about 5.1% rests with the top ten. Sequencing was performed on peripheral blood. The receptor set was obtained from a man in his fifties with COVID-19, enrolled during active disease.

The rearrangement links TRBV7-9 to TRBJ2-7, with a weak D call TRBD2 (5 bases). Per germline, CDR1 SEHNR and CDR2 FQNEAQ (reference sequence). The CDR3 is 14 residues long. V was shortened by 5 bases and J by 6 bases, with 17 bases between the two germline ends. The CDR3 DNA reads TGTGCCAGCAGCCTCAACGGGATCGGGTCCGAGCAGTACTTC. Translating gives CASSLNGIGSEQYF.

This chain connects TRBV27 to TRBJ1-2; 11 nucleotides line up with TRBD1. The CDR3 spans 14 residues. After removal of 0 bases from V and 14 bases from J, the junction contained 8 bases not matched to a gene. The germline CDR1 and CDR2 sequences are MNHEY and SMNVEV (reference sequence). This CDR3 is CASSLSARDRGSTF. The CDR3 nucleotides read TGTGCCAGCAGTTTATCGGCCAGGGACAGGGGGTCTACCTTC.

The CDR3 region is CASTAGQYSNQPQHF. CDR3 nucleotide sequence: TGTGCCAGCACTGCCGGACAGTATAGCAATCAGCCCCAGCATTTT. The chain carries TRBV2 and TRBJ1-5; D is possibly TRBD1 (6 bases). Trimming took off 7 bases at V and 0 bases at J, with 13 bases between the two ends. CDR3 length: 15 amino acids. Germline assignment: CDR1 SNHLY and CDR2 FYNNEI.

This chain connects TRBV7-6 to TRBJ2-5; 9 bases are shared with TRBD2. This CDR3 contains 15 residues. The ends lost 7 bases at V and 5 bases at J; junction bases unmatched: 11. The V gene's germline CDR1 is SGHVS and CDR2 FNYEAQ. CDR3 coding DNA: TGTGCCAGCACCCCGATAGCGGGGGCCGGGGAGACCCAGTACTTC. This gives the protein CASTPIAGAGETQYF.

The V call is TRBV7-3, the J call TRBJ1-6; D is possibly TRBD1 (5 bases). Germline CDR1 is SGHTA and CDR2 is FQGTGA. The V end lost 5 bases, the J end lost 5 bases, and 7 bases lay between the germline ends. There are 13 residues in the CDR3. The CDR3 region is CASSRQNNSPLHF. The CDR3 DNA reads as TGTGCCAGCAGCCGACAGAATAATTCACCCCTCCACTTT.

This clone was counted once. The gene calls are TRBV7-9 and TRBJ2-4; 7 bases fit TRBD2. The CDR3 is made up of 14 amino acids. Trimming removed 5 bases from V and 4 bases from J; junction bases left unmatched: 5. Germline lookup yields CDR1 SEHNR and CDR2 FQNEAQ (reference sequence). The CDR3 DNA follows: TGTGCCAGCAGCCTCGGACTAGAAAAAAACATTCAGTACTTC. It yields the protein CASSLGLEKNIQYF.

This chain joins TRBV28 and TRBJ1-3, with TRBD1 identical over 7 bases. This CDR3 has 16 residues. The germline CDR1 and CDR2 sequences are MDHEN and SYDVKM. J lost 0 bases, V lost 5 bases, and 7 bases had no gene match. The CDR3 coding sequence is TGTGCCAGCAGTCCTTCGACAGGGATCTCTGGAAACACCATATATTTT. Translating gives CASSPSTGISGNTIYF.

This chain's CDR3 is CASSLDGGLGGYTF. CDR3 bases: TGTGCCAGCAGCTTAGACGGCGGGCTTGGCGGCTACACCTTC. The rearrangement uses TRBV11-3 and TRBJ1-2; D gene ambiguous. The CDR3 length is 14 residues. Germline values: CDR1 SGHNT, CDR2 YENEEA. The V end was cut by 0 bases, the J end by 8 bases, with 13 bases between.

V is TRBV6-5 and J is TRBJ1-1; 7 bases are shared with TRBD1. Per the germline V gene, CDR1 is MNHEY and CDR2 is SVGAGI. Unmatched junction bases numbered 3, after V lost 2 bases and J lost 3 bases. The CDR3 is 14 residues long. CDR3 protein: CASSYDRVDTEAFF. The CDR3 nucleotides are TGTGCCAGCAGTTACGACAGGGTGGACACTGAAGCTTTCTTT.

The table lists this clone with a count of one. In DNA, the CDR3 is TGTGCCAGCAGTTACGGGGCAGGCAATTCACCCCTCCACTTT. Translation: CASSYGAGNSPLHF. This chain uses TRBV6-5 with TRBJ1-6; D is perhaps TRBD1 (5 bases). Looked up from germline, CDR1 is MNHEY and CDR2 is SVGAGI. V was cut by 2 bases and J by 7 bases, with 9 bases left in between. The CDR3 spans 14 residues.

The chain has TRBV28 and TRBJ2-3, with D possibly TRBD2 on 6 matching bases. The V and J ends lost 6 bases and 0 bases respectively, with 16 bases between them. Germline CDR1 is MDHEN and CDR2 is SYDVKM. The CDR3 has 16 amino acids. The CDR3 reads CASSPPGLQSTDTQYF. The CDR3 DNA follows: TGTGCCAGCAGCCCCCCGGGACTTCAAAGCACAGATACGCAGTATTTT. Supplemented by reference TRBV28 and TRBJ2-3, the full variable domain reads DVKVTQSSRYLVKRTGEKVFLECVQDMDHENMFWYRQDPGLGLRLIYFSYDVKMKEKGDIPEGYSVSREKKERFSLILESASTNQTSMYLCASSPPGLQSTDTQYFGPGTRLTVL.

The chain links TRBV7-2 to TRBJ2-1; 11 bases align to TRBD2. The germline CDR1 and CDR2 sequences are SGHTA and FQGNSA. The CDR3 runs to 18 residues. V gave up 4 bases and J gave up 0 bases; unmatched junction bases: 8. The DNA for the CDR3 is TGTGCCAGCAGCTCCTCTAGCGGGGGGACTTACTCCTACAATGAGCAGTTCTTC. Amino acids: CASSSSSGGTYSYNEQFF.

The CDR3 loop reads CASSRQGGSSYEQYF. CDR3 nucleotide sequence: TGTGCCAGCAGTCGACAGGGTGGGAGCTCCTACGAGCAGTACTTC. This chain joins TRBV7-3 and TRBJ2-7; 7 bases fit TRBD1. J gave up 0 bases and V 6 bases, and 8 bases lay outside the gene matches. This CDR3 comprises 15 residues. Germline CDR1 is SGHTA and CDR2 is FQGTGA.

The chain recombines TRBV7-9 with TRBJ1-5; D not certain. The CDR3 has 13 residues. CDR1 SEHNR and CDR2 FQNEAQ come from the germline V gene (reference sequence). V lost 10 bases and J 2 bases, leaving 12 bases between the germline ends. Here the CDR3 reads CATGRDGNQPQHF. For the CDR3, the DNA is TGTGCCACCGGGCGGGATGGCAATCAGCCCCAGCATTTT.

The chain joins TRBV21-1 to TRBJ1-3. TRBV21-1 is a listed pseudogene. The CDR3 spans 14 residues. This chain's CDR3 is CASSKGGGGNTIYF. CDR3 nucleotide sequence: TGTGCCAGCAGCAAAGGAGGCGGCGGAAACACCATATATTTT.

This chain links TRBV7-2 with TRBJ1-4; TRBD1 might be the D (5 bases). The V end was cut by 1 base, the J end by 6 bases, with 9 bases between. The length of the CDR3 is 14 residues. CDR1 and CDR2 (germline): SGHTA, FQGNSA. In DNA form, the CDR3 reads TGTGCCAGCAGCTTAGTGGCGGGGGATGAAAAACTGTTTTTT. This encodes CASSLVAGDEKLFF.

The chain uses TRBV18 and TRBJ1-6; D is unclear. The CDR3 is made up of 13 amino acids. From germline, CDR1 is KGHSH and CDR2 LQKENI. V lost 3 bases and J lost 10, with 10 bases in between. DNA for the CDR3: TGTGCCAGCTCACCCTCCACAGAATCACCCCTCCACTTT. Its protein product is CASSPSTESPLHF.

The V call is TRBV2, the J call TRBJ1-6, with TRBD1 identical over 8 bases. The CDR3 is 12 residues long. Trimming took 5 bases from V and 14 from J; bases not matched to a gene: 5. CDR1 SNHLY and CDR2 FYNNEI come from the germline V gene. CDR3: CASSSGGRALHF. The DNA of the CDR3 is TGTGCCAGCAGTTCAGGGGGCAGGGCCCTCCACTTT.

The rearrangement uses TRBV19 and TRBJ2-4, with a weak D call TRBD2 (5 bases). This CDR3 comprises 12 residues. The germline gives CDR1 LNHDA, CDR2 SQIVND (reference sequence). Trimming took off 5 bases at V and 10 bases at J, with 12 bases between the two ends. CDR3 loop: CASSEGNWIQYF. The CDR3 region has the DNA TGTGCCAGTAGTGAGGGCAATTGGATTCAGTACTTC. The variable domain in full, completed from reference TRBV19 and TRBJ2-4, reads DGGITQSPKYLFRKEGQNVTLSCEQNLNHDAMYWYRQDPGQGLRLIYYSQIVNDFQKGDIAEGYSVSREKKESFPLTVTSAQKNPTAFYLCASSEGNWIQYFGAGTRLSVL.

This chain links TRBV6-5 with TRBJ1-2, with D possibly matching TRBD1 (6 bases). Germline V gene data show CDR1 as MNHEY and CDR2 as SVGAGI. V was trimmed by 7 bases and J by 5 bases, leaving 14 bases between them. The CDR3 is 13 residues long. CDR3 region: CASTEQGEYGYTF. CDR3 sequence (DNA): TGTGCCAGCACAGAACAGGGTGAATATGGCTACACCTTC.

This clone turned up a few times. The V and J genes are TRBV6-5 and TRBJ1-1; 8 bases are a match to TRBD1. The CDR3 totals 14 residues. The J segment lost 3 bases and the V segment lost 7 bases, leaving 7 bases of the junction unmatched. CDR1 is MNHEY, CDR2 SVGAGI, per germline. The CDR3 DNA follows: TGTGCCAGCAACATTGGACAGGGACACACTGAAGCTTTCTTT. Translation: CASNIGQGHTEAFF.

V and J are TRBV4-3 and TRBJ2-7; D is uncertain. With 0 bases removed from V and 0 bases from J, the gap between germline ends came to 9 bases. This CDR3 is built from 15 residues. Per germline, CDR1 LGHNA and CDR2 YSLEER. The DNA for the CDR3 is TGCGCCAGCAGCCAAGACGAGGCCAGCTCCTACGAGCAGTACTTC. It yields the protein CASSQDEASSYEQYF.